This T cell receptor delta chain was sequenced for a study of γδ T cells in repeated Plasmodium falciparum infection (dated by TCRdb to the early 2020s). For the study in its entirety: The natural-infection arm enrolled Malian children exposed to intense seasonal malaria transmission, compared against age and gender matched Australian children. Several malaria-naive U.S. adults underwent four controlled human malaria infections by bites from P. falciparum NF54-infected Anopheles stephensi mosquitoes over about 590 days. Samples from controlled-infection subjects were taken at baseline, right before selected infections, and 21 days after each infection. Malian gammadelta TCR repertoires were analysed cross-sectionally during no-transmission periods and were analysed longitudinally across acute febrile malaria episodes. The study looked at how repeated Plasmodium falciparum infection shapes the human gammadelta T cell repertoire, using both natural infection in Mali and controlled human malaria infection.

This clone was seen a handful of times. The antigen this receptor binds is unknown. The TCRdb record carries a much larger clone's protein, which differs from this DNA's translation at residue 12; a read error is the likely cause, and the protein listed here is the DNA translation. The same CDR3 is also encoded by other DNA sequences in this sample. What the authors observed across the whole study: The controlled-infection cohort was small, limiting analysis of inter-individual variability in gammadelta T cell responses. Vgamma9/Vdelta2+ TCR repertoires kept a highly stable polyclonal repertoire across time and infection, and many TCRgamma sequences overlapped between individuals. Waves of new clonotype selection in Vdelta2-negative, largely Vdelta1+, gammadelta TCR repertoires appeared to be driven by repeated controlled infections. Compared with Australian children, Malian children appeared to have Vdelta2-negative gammadelta TCR repertoires that were more clonally expanded, less diverse and less shared. Generalizability was limited because the Malian cohort was drawn from a small rural village of predominantly one ethnic group.

Vgamma9/Vdelta2+ and Vdelta2-negative gammadelta T cell populations were flow-sorted from peripheral blood mononuclear cells for bulk TCR repertoire analysis. The CDR3 sequence holds 18 residues, the cysteine and phenylalanine included. Only the CDR3 DNA stays, 54 bases, in frame from base 1. The germline V gene supplies CDR1 TSWWSYY and CDR2 QGS. Unmatched junction bases come to 15, with V trimmed by 1 base and J by 6 bases. Library method: multiplex PCR. Reads for this sample came from an Illumina MiSeq. Every sorted gammadelta T cell sample had both its TCR gamma (TRG) and TCR delta (TRD) chains sequenced. The authors processed their data as follows. The repertoire analyses used clonotype tree plots, the accumulated frequency of the top 20 clonotypes, and diversity index (DI) and D75 metrics. TCRdb called clones afresh from the public reads with CATT; identical DNA rows were later merged. The authors' filters were not applied to this entry. The sample yields 75,000 to 95,000 delta-chain clones; approximately 0.92% were counted once. Of the sample, 9.6% is held by the ten largest clones.

The clonotype originates from a pool of human donors (malaria-infected and uninfected, not separated). The chain is assembled from TRDV1 and TRDJ1; TRDD3 agrees with 9 junctional bases. The sample consisted of gamma-delta T cells from blood. The CDR3 amino acid sequence is: CALGEQSSRLGETNKLIF. The nucleotide sequence reads as follows: TGTGCTCTTGGGGAACAATCTTCAAGACTGGGGGAGACAAATAAACTCATCTTT.